This T cell receptor (beta chain) is from a study of blood T cell repertoires in COVID-19. Study at large: Samples taken during acute and convalescent COVID-19 were collected in the United States, Italy and Spain. T cells, B-cell-depleted T cells, or PBMCs provided the cDNA or gDNA that served as material.

Germline lookup yields CDR1 SGHRS and CDR2 YFSETQ. V lost 4 bases, J lost 2 bases, and 5 bases stayed unmatched. This CDR3 is built from 17 residues. Across 24 US areas, participants ranged in age from about 18 to 100 years. The table came from immunoSEQ multiplex PCR; TCRdb's copy has only in-frame clones and leaves some out. The repertoire has some 290,000 clones, roughly 93% of them found once; the top ten carry 2.3%. This TCR came from a woman aged 40 to 50 with acute COVID-19. J is TRBJ2-3 and V is TRBV5-1, with 15 nucleotides matching TRBD2. The sample was PBMCs or T cells enriched from blood (not recorded which). The CDR3 is CASSEGLAGGITDTQYF. CDR3 coding DNA: TGCGCCAGCAGCGAGGGACTAGCGGGAGGAATCACAGATACGCAGTATTTT.